This TCR beta chain emerged from a study of post-analysis software for immune sequencing data. On the study more broadly: Multiple sclerosis in the patients followed relapsing-remitting, secondary progressive and progressive-relapsing courses.

Turning to this clonotype: Its antigen is undetermined.

Sequencing libraries made from TCR beta cDNA carried unique molecular identifiers. Input amounts of roughly 1 to 10 million T cells were used. These gave roughly 0.5 million cDNA molecules, so each molecule approximated one T cell. Via MiXCR, TCRdb re-called the PCR reads, giving one row per CDR3 protein. This sample has 800,000 to 950,000 distinct CDR3 sequences; approximately 50% occur once, and the top ten carry under 6%. Germline CDR1 is MRHNA and CDR2 is SNTAGT. The V end was cut by 8 bases, the J end by 7 bases, with 15 bases between. The CDR3 totals 13 residues. General observations from the study: Those samples that were prepared in the same batch co-clustered strongly by F measure. Controls significantly exceeded multiple sclerosis patients in normalized Chao1 diversity. Patients had higher frequencies than controls of roughly five TRBV segments, including TRBV5-6, TRBV5-1 and TRBV20-1.

The TCR originated in a girl aged 5 to 17 with multiple sclerosis. Sequenced: blood. The chain uses TRBV6-4 and TRBJ1-5, with D possibly matching TRBD1 (6 bases). The CDR3 protein is CASERGGIQPQHF. As DNA, the CDR3 is TGTGCCAGCGAGCGAGGGGGTATCCAGCCCCAGCATTTT.